This TCR beta chain was identified in a study of cytomegalovirus exposure and HLA in healthy donors. About the research overall: Earlier sequencing of some 190 million T cells yielded around 100 million unique TCR beta sequences. Study observations and caveats: Among immune exposure information, only CMV serostatus was available. Judged likely to be a sequencing artifact was a cluster of highly shared sequence variants. Most TCR sequences showed up rarely, but some public TCRs showed up in many donors.

About this clone: Its specificity is unknown.

Primers for the PCR totalled 60 Vbeta and 13 Jbeta. This table comes from immunoSEQ multiplex PCR, and its TCRdb copy is limited to in-frame clones, with some not included. Among roughly 200,000 clones listed, around 64% were seen once. V gave up 0 bases and J gave up 3 bases, with 12 bases separating them. Germline V gene lookup returns CDR1 LGHNT and CDR2 FRNRAP. This CDR3 contains 15 residues. The specimen sequenced was PBMCs. The chain uses TRBV12-5 and TRBJ2-7; tentatively, D is TRBD2 (6 bases). The receptor was derived from a man in his forties in good health and CMV-seropositive. CDR3 in DNA: TGTGCTAGTGGTTTGGTACACGGGGACTTCTACGAGCAGTACTTC. It translates to CASGLVHGDFYEQYF.